The sequence of this T cell receptor beta chain was determined in a study of blood T cell repertoires in COVID-19 (dated by TCRdb to 2018 to 2020). For the study in its entirety: Samples from collaborators originated in the United States, Italy and Spain and spanned both the acute and convalescent phases of COVID-19. The material from the prospective study consisted of cDNA or gDNA derived from T cells, B-cell-depleted T cells, or PBMCs. Subjects who had been exposed to COVID-19, were actively infected with it, or had recovered from it provided the deeply sampled blood TCRbeta repertoires that made up the dataset. A freely available public database, intended as a resource for researchers studying the immune response to SARS-CoV-2, is where the repertoires were released. Samples were obtained from the ongoing ImmuneRACE study (first 160 participants) and from approximately 1,200 subjects provided by 6 global collaborators. Nearly every sample came with metadata listing a de-identified subject ID, COVID-19 status, age in years and sex. HLA class I and class II types, where available, came from metadata supplied by the sample provider rather than from assay-based typing.

The investigation overall reported the following: Clinical and demographic metadata were provided uncurated, with the amount varying by source and participant.

Participants in the prospective study were aged roughly 18 to 100 years, lived in about two dozen United States geographic areas, and enrolled through a virtual design. To assign participants to cohorts, the prospective study relied on clinical history that participants themselves reported in a screening survey and a study questionnaire. For ImmuneRACE Cohort 3, a participant was defined as recovered based on two consecutive negative NP/OP PCR tests, clearance by a healthcare professional, or resolution of symptoms. Each participant in the prospective study had whole blood, serum and a nasopharyngeal or oropharyngeal swab collected by mobile phlebotomists. Over an approximately 2-month period, participants in the prospective study had the option of providing additional blood draws and questionnaires. Prospective study blood samples were shipped either frozen or at room temperature before DNA extraction.

Reading the germline V gene gives CDR1 SGDLS and CDR2 YYNGEE. Trimming accounts for 0 bases at V and 7 bases at J, while the number of junction bases matched to no gene is 7. From its cysteine to its phenylalanine, the CDR3 spans 16 amino acids. Only the CDR3 DNA stays, 48 bases, in frame from base 1. This clone was recorded only once. The antigen this receptor binds is unknown. Qualities for individual bases were not recorded, and no much larger clone is one base off. TCRbeta CDR3 regions were amplified from genomic DNA by means of the immunoSEQ Assay, a bias-controlled multiplex PCR. For the original study's pipeline: Within the assay, amplification of reference gene primers was used to estimate how many nucleated cells each sample contained. Sequence reads were collapsed and filtered to measure the absolute abundance of every unique TCRbeta CDR3 rearrangement. For each sample, productive Simpson clonality was calculated as the square root of Simpson's diversity index over productive rearrangements. TCRdb limited this immuneACCESS table to in-frame rearrangements with V and J called. A share of clones is missing; checked studies link under half to unresolved V genes, and the rest is unexplained. The V and J calls and clone size are taken from that table; D and trimming were inferred from the DNA. In all, the sample holds over 200,000 clones, and 86% of those were seen once. The ten largest clones capture about 14% of the sample.

This TCR was recovered from a man aged 18 to 30 who had recovered from COVID-19. The sequencing sample was made of PBMCs or T cells enriched from blood (not recorded which). The chain links TRBV9 with TRBJ2-5; a stretch of 12 junction bases matches TRBD2. The CDR3 has the sequence CASSVGLAGDGGTQYF. The nucleotide sequence is TGTGCCAGCAGCGTAGGACTAGCGGGAGACGGGGGGACCCAGTACTTC. Reference TRBV9 and TRBJ2-5 genes cover what lies past the CDR3, so the full variable domain is DSGVTQTPKHLITATGQRVTLRCSPRSGDLSVYWYQQSLDQGLQFLIQYYNGEERAKGNILERFSAQQFPDLHSELNLSSLELGDSALYFCASSVGLAGDGGTQYFGPGTRLLVL.